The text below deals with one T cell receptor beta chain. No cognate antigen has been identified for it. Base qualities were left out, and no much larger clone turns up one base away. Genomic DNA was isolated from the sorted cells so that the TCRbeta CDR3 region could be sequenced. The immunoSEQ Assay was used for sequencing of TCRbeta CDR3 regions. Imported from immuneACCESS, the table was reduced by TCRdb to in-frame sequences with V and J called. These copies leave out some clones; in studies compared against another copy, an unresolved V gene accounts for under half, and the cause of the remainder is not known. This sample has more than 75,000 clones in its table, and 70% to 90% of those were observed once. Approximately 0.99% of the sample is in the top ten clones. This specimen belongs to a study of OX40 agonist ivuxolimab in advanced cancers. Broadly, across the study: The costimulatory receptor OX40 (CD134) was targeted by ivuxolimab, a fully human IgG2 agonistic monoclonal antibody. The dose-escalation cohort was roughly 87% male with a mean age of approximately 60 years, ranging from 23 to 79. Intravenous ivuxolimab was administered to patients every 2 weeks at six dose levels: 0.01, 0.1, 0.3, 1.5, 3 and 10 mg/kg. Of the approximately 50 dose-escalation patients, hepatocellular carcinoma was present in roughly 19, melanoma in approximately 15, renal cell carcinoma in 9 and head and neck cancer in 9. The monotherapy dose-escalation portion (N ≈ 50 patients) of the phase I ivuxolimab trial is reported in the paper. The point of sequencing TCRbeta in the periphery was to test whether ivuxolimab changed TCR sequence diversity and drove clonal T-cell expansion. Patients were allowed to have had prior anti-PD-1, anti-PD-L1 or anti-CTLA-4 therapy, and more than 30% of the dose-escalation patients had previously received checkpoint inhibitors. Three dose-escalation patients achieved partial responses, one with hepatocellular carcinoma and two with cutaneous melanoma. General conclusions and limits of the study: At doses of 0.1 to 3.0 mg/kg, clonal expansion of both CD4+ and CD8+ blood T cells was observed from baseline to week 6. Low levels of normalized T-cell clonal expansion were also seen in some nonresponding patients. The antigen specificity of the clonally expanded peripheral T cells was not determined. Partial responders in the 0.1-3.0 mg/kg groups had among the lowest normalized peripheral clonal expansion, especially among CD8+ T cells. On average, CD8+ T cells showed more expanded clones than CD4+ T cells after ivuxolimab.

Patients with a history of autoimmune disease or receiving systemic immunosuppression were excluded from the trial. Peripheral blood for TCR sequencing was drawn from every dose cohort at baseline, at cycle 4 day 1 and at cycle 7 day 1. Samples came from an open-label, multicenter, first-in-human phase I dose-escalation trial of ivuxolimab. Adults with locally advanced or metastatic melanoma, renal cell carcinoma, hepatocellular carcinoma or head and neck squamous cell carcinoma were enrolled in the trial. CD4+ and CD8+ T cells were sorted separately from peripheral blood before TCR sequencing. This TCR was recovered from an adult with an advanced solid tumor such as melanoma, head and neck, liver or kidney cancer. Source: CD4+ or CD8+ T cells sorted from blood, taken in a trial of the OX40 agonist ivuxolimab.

The CDR3 reads CASSPRTSGSGGSQYF. The DNA is as follows: TGTGCCAGCAGCCCCCGGACTAGCGGGAGTGGGGGTTCGCAGTATTTT. The chain employs TRBV5-4 and TRBJ2-3; 13 central nucleotides agree with TRBD2. Reading from cysteine to phenylalanine, the CDR3 counts 16 amino acids. Only the CDR3 portion is preserved as DNA: 48 bases, with reading frame beginning at the first base. Reading the germline V gene (reference sequence) gives CDR1 SGHNT and CDR2 YYREEE. The V end gives up 4 bases and the J end 10 bases, leaving 12 bases in the junction not matched to a gene.